This section outlines one T cell receptor beta chain sequence together with its context. V lost 5 bases to trimming and J lost 1 base; unmatched junction nucleotides: 11. Germline V gene sequence: CDR1 SGHAT, CDR2 FQNNGV. This CDR3 contains 19 residues. Assay used: immunoSEQ multiplex PCR; TCRdb lists only in-frame clones, some missing. This sample carries 550,000 to 800,000 clones, 80% to 90% of them seen once, and the ten largest clones take 0.0095% to 0.011%. The sample comes from a study of shared T cell receptors in the human thymus. These data were also reused for a study on human thymus T cells. As that report states: Samples came from healthy Finnish infants during open corrective cardiac surgery. Thymus tissue for the work was resected from patients undergoing corrective heart surgery. Within thymic and blood repertoires, V and J gene usage appeared to be biased. Unrelated individuals had highly overlapping thymic repertoires, as reported in related research.

The chain links TRBV11-2 to TRBJ2-5; 15 bases agree with TRBD2. This TCR was sampled from a girl under three years old with a congenital heart defect. Source material: thymocytes. DNA for the CDR3: TGTGCCAGCAGCCGAGCCGGGACTAGCGGGGGGCGGGTCCAAGAGACCCAGTACTTC. Encoded protein: CASSRAGTSGGRVQETQYF.